The 24 T cell receptor beta chains presented below share a single source sample, sequenced in a study of identical twins. TCRdb ran MiXCR on the 5' RACE reads and lists one entry per CDR3 protein. Seen here are nearly 650,000 distinct CDR3 sequences, 7.1% observed once, and the top ten hold roughly 1.6%. These data were likewise used in another study, on yellow fever vaccine responses in identical twins.

Specimen: PBMCs. Source of these receptors: a young woman in good health.

In its sample, this clonotype was seen many times. The chain joins TRBV5-1 to TRBJ2-2, with 9 bases that match TRBD1. V gave up 3 bases and J gave up 3 bases; unmatched junction bases: 3. The germline V gene encodes CDR1 SGHRS and CDR2 YFSETQ. The length of the CDR3 is 15 residues. CDR3 coding DNA: TGCGCCAGCAGCTGGAGGACAGGGGACACCGGGGAGCTGTTTTTT. Translated, it gives CASSWRTGDTGELFF. Full variable domain (rest looked up from reference TRBV5-1 and TRBJ2-2): KAGVTQTPRYLIKTRGQQVTLSCSPISGHRSVSWYQQTPGQGLQFLFEYFSETQRNKGNFPGRFSGRQFSNSRSEMNVSTLELGDSALYLCASSWRTGDTGELFFGEGSRLTVL.

This clonotype was observed at least ten times. The chain employs TRBV6-1 and TRBJ2-7, with D possibly matching TRBD2 (5 bases). The CDR3 totals 14 residues. V lost 5 bases and J 4 bases, leaving 15 bases between the germline ends. Looked up from germline, CDR1 is MNHNS and CDR2 is SASEGT. The CDR3 sequence: CASSQLAPQYEQYF. DNA for the CDR3: TGTGCCAGCAGTCAGCTAGCTCCTCAGTACGAGCAGTACTTC.

This clonotype was observed a handful of times. The gene calls are TRBV25-1 and TRBJ1-1; 8 bases align to TRBD1. The CDR3 covers 15 residues. CDR1 and CDR2 from the germline V gene are MGHDK and SYGVNS. Losses at the gene ends were 4 bases for V and 3 bases for J; bases not matched to a gene: 7. The CDR3 DNA follows: TGTGCCAGCAGTGGTGACAGGGGCGTAGACACTGAAGCTTTCTTT. It codes for CASSGDRGVDTEAFF.

The rearrangement joins TRBV7-2 to TRBJ2-5; 11 bases align to TRBD2. The germline V gene has CDR1 SGHTA and CDR2 FQGNSA. This CDR3 contains 16 residues. Trimming removed 1 base from V and 1 base from J; junction bases left unmatched: 2. The CDR3 sequence: CASSLVAGGAQETQYF. CDR3 DNA: TGTGCCAGCAGCTTAGTAGCGGGGGGGGCCCAAGAGACCCAGTACTTC. Drawing the rest from reference TRBV7-2 and TRBJ2-5, the complete variable domain is GAGVSQSPSNKVTEKGKDVELRCDPISGHTALYWYRQSLGQGLEFLIYFQGNSAPDKSGLPSDRFSAERTGGSVSTLTIQRTQQEDSAVYLCASSLVAGGAQETQYFGPGTRLLVL.

Many counts were recorded for this clonotype. The chain uses TRBV6-1 and TRBJ1-3; possibly TRBD1 for D (5 bases). The V gene lost 6 bases and the J gene lost 0 bases, with 12 bases spanning the gap. The germline gives CDR1 MNHNS, CDR2 SASEGT. This CDR3 is built from 15 residues. The CDR3 region has the DNA TGTGCCAGCAGCCCACAGGACGGCTCTGGAAACACCATATATTTT. It codes for CASSPQDGSGNTIYF.

V is TRBV12-3 or TRBV12-4 and J is TRBJ1-2; 10 bases fit TRBD1. J was trimmed by 2 bases and V by 6 bases; bases with no gene match: 3. There are 14 residues in the CDR3. The CDR3 sequence: CASRLGQGNYGYTF. DNA of the CDR3: TGTGCCAGCAGGCTGGGACAGGGGAACTATGGCTACACCTTC.

A few counts support this clonotype. V usage is TRBV5-6 and J usage is TRBJ2-4; D unclear. V gave up 2 bases and J gave up 0 bases, with 12 bases separating them. This CDR3 has 16 amino acids. The V gene's germline CDR1 is SGHDT and CDR2 YYEEEE. This CDR3 reads CASSFSSSLAKNIQYF. In DNA form, the CDR3 reads TGTGCCAGCAGCTTTAGTTCGAGTCTAGCCAAAAACATTCAGTACTTC. Complete variable domain (other parts from reference TRBV5-6 and TRBJ2-4): DAGVTQSPTHLIKTRGQQVTLRCSPKSGHDTVSWYQQALGQGPQFIFQYYEEEERQRGNFPDRFSGHQFPNYSSELNVNALLLGDSALYLCASSFSSSLAKNIQYFGAGTRLSVL.

This chain links TRBV5-4 with TRBJ1-2; TRBD1 aligns across 8 bases. The CDR3 has 15 residues. V lost 3 bases to trimming and J lost 4 bases; unmatched junction nucleotides: 8. Germline V lookup: CDR1 SGHNT, CDR2 YYREEE (reference sequence). This chain's CDR3 is CASSWGQEITYGYTF. Written as DNA, the CDR3 is TGTGCCAGCAGCTGGGGACAGGAGATCACCTATGGCTACACCTTC.

This clonotype was found a few times. The rearrangement joins TRBV7-8 to TRBJ1-2; TRBD1 agrees at 7 bases. Germline V gene sequence: CDR1 SGHVS, CDR2 FQNEAQ. This CDR3 is 15 amino acids long. Trimming cost V 4 bases and J 5 bases; bases outside gene matches: 10. In DNA, the CDR3 is TGTGCCAGCAGCTCCCACGGACAGGATCGGTATGGCTACACCTTC. Its protein is CASSSHGQDRYGYTF.

There are a few counts of this clonotype. V usage is TRBV10-3 and J usage is TRBJ2-5, with 8 bases aligning to TRBD2. Trimming cost V 7 bases and J 2 bases; bases outside gene matches: 3. Germline loops: CDR1 ENHRY, CDR2 SYGVKD. The CDR3 spans 13 residues. CDR3 sequence reads: CAINAGGQETQYF. DNA of the CDR3: TGTGCCATCAACGCGGGAGGACAAGAGACCCAGTACTTC.

V usage is TRBV6-1 and J usage is TRBJ1-5; D unresolved. This CDR3 is built from 14 residues. The V gene lost 4 bases and the J gene lost 3 bases, with 10 bases spanning the gap. Germline CDR1 reads MNHNS; CDR2 reads SASEGT. The CDR3: CASSVNSNNQPQHF. The CDR3 nucleotides read TGTGCCAGCAGTGTGAACAGTAACAATCAGCCCCAGCATTTT.

In its sample, this clonotype was seen many times. The chain couples TRBV6-1 to TRBJ2-2; D is possibly TRBD1 or TRBD2 (5 bases each). There are 14 residues in the CDR3. The V end lost 10 bases, the J end lost 0 bases, and 12 bases lay between the germline ends. In germline, CDR1 is MNHNS, CDR2 SASEGT. CDR3 in DNA: TGTGCCATCCAGGGACGGGCGAACACCGGGGAGCTGTTTTTT. This translates into CAIQGRANTGELFF.

V gene TRBV4-2 combines with J gene TRBJ2-2; 8 nucleotides match TRBD2. The CDR3 has 15 residues. Germline-derived CDR1 and CDR2 are LGHNA and YNFKEQ. V shed 1 base and J 3 bases; nucleotides not matched to a gene: 1. In nucleotides, the CDR3 is TGTGCCAGCAGCCAAGCGGGGGGGGACACCGGGGAGCTGTTTTTT. Its translation is CASSQAGGDTGELFF.

This clonotype occurred a few times. The gene calls are TRBV7-9 and TRBJ2-7; TRBD2 agrees at 9 bases. Germline CDR1 and CDR2: SEHNR and FQNEAQ (reference sequence). The V gene end was trimmed by 0 bases and the J gene end by 1 base; junction bases not matched to a gene: 4. The CDR3 is made up of 16 amino acids. The DNA for the CDR3 is TGTGCCAGCAGCTTAGCGACCGGACTAGCGTCCTACGAGCAGTACTTC. Its protein product is CASSLATGLASYEQYF.

This clonotype was picked up a small number of times. The chain is built from TRBV5-1 and TRBJ2-3; the match to TRBD1 covers 8 bases. The CDR3 consists of 16 residues. Germline CDR1 and CDR2: SGHRS and YFSETQ. V shed 2 bases, J shed 0 bases, and the junction held 5 bases outside the gene matches. The CDR3 loop reads CASSFPTGASTDTQYF. The CDR3 DNA follows: TGCGCCAGCAGCTTCCCGACAGGGGCTAGCACAGATACGCAGTATTTT.

This clonotype has just a few counts. The chain uses TRBV5-1 and TRBJ2-2; 13 positions match TRBD2. This CDR3 has 15 amino acids. V lost 4 bases to trimming and J lost 7 bases; unmatched junction nucleotides: 4. The germline V gene encodes CDR1 SGHRS and CDR2 YFSETQ. The CDR3 region is CASSPGLAGVGELFF. CDR3 nucleotides: TGCGCCAGCAGCCCCGGACTAGCGGGAGTCGGGGAGCTGTTTTTT.

Only a few counts were recorded for this clonotype. This chain connects TRBV6-5 to TRBJ2-7, with no clear D. Deletions cut 2 bases from V and 3 bases from J, with 11 bases between. From germline, CDR1 is MNHEY and CDR2 SVGAGI. This CDR3 is built from 14 residues. Written as DNA, the CDR3 is TGTGCCAGCAGTTACGGGCGCTGGGGCTACGAGCAGTACTTC. It is translated as CASSYGRWGYEQYF.

In this sample, this clonotype turned up once. The V call is TRBV24-1, the J call TRBJ2-6; the D gene could be TRBD1 or TRBD2 (5 bases each). Trimming removed 6 bases from V and 4 bases from J, with 15 bases in between. Per the germline V gene, CDR1 is KGHDR and CDR2 is SFDVKD. This CDR3 is built from 16 residues. CDR3 sequence: CATSTPRGYGANVLTF. DNA for the CDR3: TGTGCCACCAGTACTCCGAGGGGATACGGGGCCAACGTCCTGACTTTC.

This clonotype turned up a few times. V and J are TRBV12-3 or TRBV12-4 and TRBJ2-7; D is undetermined. The V end lost 4 bases, the J end lost 3 bases, and 13 bases lay between the germline ends. This CDR3 comprises 14 residues. CDR3 DNA: TGTGCCAGCAGTTCAGGCGGTACTATCTACGAGCAGTACTTC. It specifies CASSSGGTIYEQYF.

A few counts support this clonotype. This rearrangement joins TRBV7-6 to TRBJ2-5; D possibly corresponds to TRBD1 (6 bases). The CDR3 length is 15 residues. The germline gives CDR1 SGHVS, CDR2 FNYEAQ. V was shortened by 3 bases and J by 1 base, with 12 bases between the two germline ends. The CDR3: CASSFSTGFQETQYF. CDR3 nucleotide sequence: TGTGCCAGCAGCTTCAGCACAGGGTTCCAAGAGACCCAGTACTTC.

The sample holds a few counts of this clonotype. The chain couples TRBV11-2 to TRBJ2-3, with 7 bases matching TRBD2. CDR1 and CDR2 from the germline V gene are SGHAT and FQNNGV. The CDR3 consists of 15 residues. The junction had 8 bases not matched to a gene; V was cut back by 7 bases and J by 1 base. Written as DNA, the CDR3 is TGTGCCAGCAACCCCGGGGGGTTTGGCACAGATACGCAGTATTTT. The encoded protein is CASNPGGFGTDTQYF.

This clonotype was picked up a small number of times. The chain is built from TRBV5-1 and TRBJ1-2; D ambiguous. Trimming removed 4 bases at V and 2 bases at J, with 21 bases between. The CDR3 runs to 17 residues. CDR1 is SGHRS, CDR2 YFSETQ, per germline. The CDR3 spells CASSERTVTQANYGYTF. The DNA of the CDR3 is TGCGCCAGCAGCGAACGCACCGTGACCCAGGCAAACTATGGCTACACCTTC. Variable domain in full (rest from reference TRBV5-1 and TRBJ1-2): KAGVTQTPRYLIKTRGQQVTLSCSPISGHRSVSWYQQTPGQGLQFLFEYFSETQRNKGNFPGRFSGRQFSNSRSEMNVSTLELGDSALYLCASSERTVTQANYGYTFGSGTRLTVV.

J is TRBJ2-7 and V is TRBV20-1; D is unresolved. The CDR3 totals 13 residues. Between the trimmed V and J ends, which lost 6 bases and 6 bases, there was a span of 18 bases. Germline CDR1 DFQATT, CDR2 SNEGSKA (reference sequence). The CDR3 loop reads CSAADGLVGEQYF. CDR3 nucleotides: TGCAGTGCCGCCGACGGGTTAGTGGGCGAGCAGTACTTC.

The chain recombines TRBV6-5 with TRBJ2-3, with 7 nucleotides matching TRBD1. The CDR3 is 17 residues long. Germline CDR1 is MNHEY and CDR2 is SVGAGI. V was pared by 2 bases and J by 0 bases, with 8 bases of the junction left unmatched. CDR3 residues: CASSYLRTGTSTDTQYF. CDR3 in DNA: TGTGCCAGCAGTTACCTGCGGACAGGCACTAGCACAGATACGCAGTATTTT.